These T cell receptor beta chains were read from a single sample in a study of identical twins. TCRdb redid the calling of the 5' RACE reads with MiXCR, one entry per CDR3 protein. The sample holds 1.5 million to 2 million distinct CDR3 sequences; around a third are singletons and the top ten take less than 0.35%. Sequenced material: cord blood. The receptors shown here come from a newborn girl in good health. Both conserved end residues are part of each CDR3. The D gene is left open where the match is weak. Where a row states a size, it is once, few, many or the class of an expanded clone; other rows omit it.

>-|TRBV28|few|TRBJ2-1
CASIDSSRLSQFF
TGTGCCAGCATTGATTCGAGCCGTCTATCCCAGTTCTTC
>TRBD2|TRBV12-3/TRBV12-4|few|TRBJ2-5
CASSRGGAQETQYF
TGTGCCAGCAGTCGCGGGGGGGCCCAAGAGACCCAGTACTTC
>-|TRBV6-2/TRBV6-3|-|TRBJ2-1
CASKPDGYNEQFF
TGTGCCAGCAAACCAGACGGCTACAATGAGCAGTTCTTC
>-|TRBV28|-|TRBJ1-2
CASSTTSYGYTF
TGTGCCAGCAGTACGACGTCCTATGGCTACACCTTC
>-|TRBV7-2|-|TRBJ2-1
CASSARTDVYNEQFF
TGTGCCAGCAGCGCCCGGACGGACGTCTACAATGAGCAGTTCTTC
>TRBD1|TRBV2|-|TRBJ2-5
CARGQQGNEQYF
TGTGCCAGGGGCCAACAGGGGAATGAGCAGTACTTC
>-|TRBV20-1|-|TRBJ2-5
CSARDIQLQETQYF
TGCAGTGCTAGAGATATTCAACTCCAAGAGACCCAGTACTTC
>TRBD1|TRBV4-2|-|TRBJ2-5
CASRKGAETQYF
TGTGCCAGCAGGAAGGGGGCGGAGACCCAGTACTTC
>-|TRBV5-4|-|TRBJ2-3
CASSLEVGNADTQYF
TGTGCCAGCAGCTTGGAGGTTGGGAACGCAGATACGCAGTATTTT
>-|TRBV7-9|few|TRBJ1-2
CASSEGVILGYTF
TGTGCCAGCAGCGAAGGGGTCATCCTTGGCTACACCTTC
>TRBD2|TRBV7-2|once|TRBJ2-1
CASSLPERGLYQETQFF
TGTGCCAGCAGCTTGCCCGAGCGGGGGTTGTACCAAGAGACCCAGTTCTTC
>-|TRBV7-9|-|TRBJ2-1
CANGGSLQFF
TGTGCCAACGGCGGTAGCCTGCAGTTCTTC
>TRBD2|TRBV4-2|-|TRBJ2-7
CASSLSGVEEAQYF
TGTGCCAGCAGCCTTAGCGGGGTTGAGGAGGCCCAGTACTTC
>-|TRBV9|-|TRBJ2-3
CASSGEWGVRTDTQYF
TGTGCCAGCAGCGGGGAATGGGGGGTTCGCACAGATACGCAGTATTTT
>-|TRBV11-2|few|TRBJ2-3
CASSLIHTQYF
TGTGCCAGCAGCTTAATCCATACGCAGTATTTT
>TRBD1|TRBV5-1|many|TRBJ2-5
CASSLTGGEETQYF
TGTGCCAGCAGCTTAACAGGGGGCGAAGAGACCCAGTACTTC
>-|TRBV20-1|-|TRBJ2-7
CSARDSRGYTYEQYF
TGCAGTGCTAGAGATAGTAGGGGATACACCTACGAGCAGTACTTC
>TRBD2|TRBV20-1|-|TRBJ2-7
CSARGAGGGYEQYF
TGCAGTGCTAGAGGGGCGGGAGGAGGATACGAGCAGTACTTC
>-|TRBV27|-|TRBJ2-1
CASGVGEQFF
TGTGCCAGCGGGGTCGGTGAGCAGTTCTTC
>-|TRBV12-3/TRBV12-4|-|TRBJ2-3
CASSPRQRIDAQYF
TGTGCCAGCAGTCCACGACAGAGAATAGATGCGCAGTATTTT
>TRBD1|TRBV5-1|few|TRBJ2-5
CASSRSPGTAYNEQYF
TGCGCCAGCAGCCGATCCCCCGGGACAGCCTACAATGAGCAGTACTTC
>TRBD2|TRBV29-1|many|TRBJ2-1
CSVATSGRPNEQFF
TGCAGCGTCGCGACTAGCGGAAGACCTAATGAGCAGTTCTTC
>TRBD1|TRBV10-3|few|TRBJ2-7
CAISDPGTGVYEQYF
TGTGCCATCAGTGATCCCGGGACAGGGGTCTACGAGCAGTACTTC
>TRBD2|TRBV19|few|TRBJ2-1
CASSIGILAGGLSYNEQFF
TGTGCCAGTAGTATAGGAATTTTAGCGGGGGGCCTCTCCTACAATGAGCAGTTCTTC
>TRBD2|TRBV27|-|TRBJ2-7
CASSPYGAGDYEQYF
TGTGCCAGCAGTCCTTATGGCGCGGGGGACTACGAGCAGTACTTC
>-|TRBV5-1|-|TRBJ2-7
CASSLVQGPEQYF
TGCGCCAGCAGCTTGGTCCAGGGGCCCGAGCAGTACTTC
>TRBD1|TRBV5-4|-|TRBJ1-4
CASSSGQGELFF
TGTGCCAGCAGCTCAGGACAGGGTGAACTGTTTTTT
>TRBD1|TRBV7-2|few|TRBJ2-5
CASSSIGTVQETQYF
TGTGCCAGCAGCTCGATCGGGACAGTACAAGAGACCCAGTACTTC
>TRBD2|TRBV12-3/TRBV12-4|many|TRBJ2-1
CASRLAGNNEQFF
TGTGCCAGCAGACTAGCGGGAAACAATGAGCAGTTCTTC
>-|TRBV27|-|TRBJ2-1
CASTSGLSYSEQFF
TGTGCCAGCACATCAGGGCTCTCCTACAGTGAGCAGTTCTTC
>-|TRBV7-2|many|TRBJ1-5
CASSLDYSNQPQHF
TGTGCCAGCAGCTTGGATTATAGCAATCAGCCCCAGCATTTT
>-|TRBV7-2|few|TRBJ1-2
CASSLMGGQIYGYTF
TGTGCCAGCAGCTTAATGGGGGGCCAGATCTATGGCTACACCTTC
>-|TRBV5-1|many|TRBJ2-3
CASSPRVADTQYF
TGCGCCAGCAGTCCCCGGGTGGCAGATACGCAGTATTTT
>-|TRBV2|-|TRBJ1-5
CASRNSDQPQHF
TGTGCCAGCAGGAACAGTGATCAGCCCCAGCATTTT
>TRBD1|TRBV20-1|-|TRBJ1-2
CSARGGTGKFYTF
TGCAGTGCTAGAGGGGGGACAGGGAAGTTCTACACCTTC
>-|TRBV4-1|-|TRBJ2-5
CASSQGQRGPAQTQYF
TGCGCCAGCAGCCAAGGACAGAGAGGACCTGCCCAGACCCAGTACTTC
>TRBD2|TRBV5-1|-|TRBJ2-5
CASSPTSGVGYQETQYF
TGCGCCAGCAGCCCGACTAGCGGGGTCGGTTATCAAGAGACCCAGTACTTC
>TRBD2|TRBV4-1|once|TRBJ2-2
CASRNLAGVGTGELFF
TGCGCCAGTCGAAATCTAGCGGGAGTGGGGACCGGGGAGCTGTTTTTT
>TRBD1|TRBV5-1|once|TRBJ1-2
CASSFSSGGRVSYGYTF
TGCGCCAGCAGCTTTAGCTCAGGGGGCCGCGTTAGCTATGGCTACACCTTC
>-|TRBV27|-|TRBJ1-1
CASMDSQLNTEAFF
TGTGCCAGCATGGACAGCCAACTGAACACTGAAGCTTTCTTT
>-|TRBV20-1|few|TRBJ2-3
CSAPRGAGKINTDTQYF
TGCAGTGCCCCCCGGGGGGCAGGGAAGATCAACACAGATACGCAGTATTTT
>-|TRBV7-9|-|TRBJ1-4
CANSLREATSGKLFF
TGTGCCAACAGCTTAAGGGAGGCAACGTCGGGAAAACTGTTTTTT
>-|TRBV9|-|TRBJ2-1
CASSSNSRSPYNEQFF
TGTGCCAGCAGCTCCAACTCTAGGTCCCCCTACAATGAGCAGTTCTTC
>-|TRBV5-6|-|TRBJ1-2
CASSSGRGNGYTF
TGTGCCAGCAGTTCAGGACGGGGGAATGGCTACACCTTC
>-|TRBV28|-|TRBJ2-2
CASTIHRTDPNTGELFF
TGTGCCAGCACAATTCATAGGACCGACCCGAACACCGGGGAGCTGTTTTTT
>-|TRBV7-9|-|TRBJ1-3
CASSLGRDTNTIYF
TGTGCCAGCAGCTTGGGACGGGACACAAACACCATATATTTT
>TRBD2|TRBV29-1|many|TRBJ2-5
CSVSGVVETQYF
TGCAGCGTTAGCGGGGTGGTCGAGACCCAGTACTTC
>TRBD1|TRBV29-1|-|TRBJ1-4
CSVRWTGTTNEKLFF
TGCAGCGTTAGGTGGACAGGAACAACTAATGAAAAACTGTTTTTT